The 2 T cell receptor beta chains below come from one sample, sequenced in a study of type 1 regulatory T cells. No antigen has been identified for these receptors. Each CDR3 protein gets one entry after TCRdb re-called the reads with MiXCR. The repertoire holds about 69,000 distinct CDR3 sequences, with less than 25% as singletons. The study, taken as a whole, reports: Type 1 regulatory T cells had a more restricted TCR repertoire than non-type 1 regulatory T cells.

Sequencing was done on a sample of cultured type 1 regulatory T (Tr1) cells, either the whole culture or a sorted fraction (not recorded which). These receptors came from a human donor in good health.

Only a few counts were recorded for this clonotype. The chain combines TRBV5-1 with TRBJ2-3; D unclear. In germline, CDR1 is SGHRS, CDR2 YFSETQ. This CDR3 region has 11 residues. The germline V and J ends were trimmed by 1 base and 7 bases, with 4 bases remaining between them. The CDR3 coding sequence is TGCGCCAGCAGCTTGCTGAATACGCAGTATTTT. Translated: CASSLLNTQYF.

This clonotype was seen only a few times. The chain carries TRBV5-1 and TRBJ1-6; D remains unclear. Trimming removed 0 bases at V and 6 bases at J, with 13 bases between. CDR1 is SGHRS and CDR2 is YFSETQ in the germline V gene. The CDR3 has 16 amino acids. The CDR3 region has the DNA TGCGCCAGCAGCTTGGCGCAGACCTCTGCTAATTCACCCCTCCACTTT. Its translation is CASSLAQTSANSPLHF.